One sample yielded the 6 T cell receptor beta chains listed below, sequenced in a study of PD-L1 blockade in urothelial cancer. Here immunoSEQ multiplex PCR was the method, and the copy in TCRdb shows in-frame clones only, minus some. Found here are 30,000 to 35,000 clones, approximately 82% of them singletons; the top ten hold less than 40%. The sequencing here drew on PBMCs, taken around atezolizumab (anti-PD-L1) treatment. Source of these receptors: a man aged 60-69 years with urothelial cancer.

The chain links TRBV6-5 to TRBJ1-4, with 9 bases aligning to TRBD1. In germline, CDR1 is MNHEY, CDR2 SVGAGI. The trim removed 10 bases at V and 7 bases at J, leaving 7 bases unmatched. This CDR3 has 13 amino acids. The CDR3 protein is CATQTGGGEKLFF. CDR3 coding DNA: TGTGCCACTCAGACAGGGGGTGGTGAAAAACTGTTTTTT.

The V call is TRBV29-1, the J call TRBJ2-2, with D unresolved. The CDR3 spans 11 residues. Trimming left V 4 bases short and J 4 bases short, with 4 bases between. Germline CDR1 and CDR2: SQVTM and ANQGSEA. As DNA, the CDR3 is TGCAGCGTTGGCGGCACCGGGGAGCTGTTTTTT. Residues: CSVGGTGELFF.

The gene calls are TRBV19 and TRBJ2-2; 7 bases are shared with TRBD2. The ends lost 7 bases at V and 9 bases at J; junction bases unmatched: 5. Germline values: CDR1 LNHDA, CDR2 SQIVND (reference sequence). This CDR3 has 12 amino acids. The CDR3 coding sequence is TGTGCCAGTACGGGGGGATACCGGGAGCTGTTTTTT. This gives the protein CASTGGYRELFF.

The genes are TRBV5-6 and TRBJ2-3; 7 bases align to TRBD2. The V gene end was trimmed by 4 bases and the J gene end by 2 bases; junction bases not matched to a gene: 7. This CDR3 contains 15 residues. Germline CDR1 SGHDT, CDR2 YYEEEE. The CDR3 sequence is CASSPMGLFTDTQYF. The CDR3 coding sequence is TGTGCCAGCAGCCCAATGGGACTATTCACAGATACGCAGTATTTT.

J is TRBJ2-5 and V is TRBV2, with a tentative D call TRBD2 (5 bases). In germline, CDR1 is SNHLY, CDR2 FYNNEI. V was pared by 5 bases and J by 5 bases, with 18 bases between. This CDR3 region has 15 residues. The CDR3 sequence is CASSPTRIVTETQYF. CDR3 in DNA: TGTGCCAGCAGTCCTACTAGAATCGTTACGGAGACCCAGTACTTC. The whole variable domain, filled in from reference TRBV2 and TRBJ2-5, reads EPEVTQTPSHQVTQMGQEVILRCVPISNHLYFYWYRQILGQKVEFLVSFYNNEISEKSEIFDDQFSVERPDGSNFTLKIRSTKLEDSAMYFCASSPTRIVTETQYFGPGTRLLVL.

The V call is TRBV13, the J call TRBJ1-1; D is unclear. Germline CDR1 and CDR2: PRHDT and FYEKMQ (reference sequence). V gave up 5 bases and J gave up 1 base, with 2 bases separating them. This CDR3 has 11 residues. In DNA form, the CDR3 reads TGTGCCAGCAGCCGGAACACTGAAGCTTTCTTT. Protein product: CASSRNTEAFF.